A selection of T cell receptor beta chains follows, all from one sample in a study of cytomegalovirus exposure and HLA in healthy donors. Measured with immunoSEQ multiplex PCR; TCRdb has only the in-frame clones, and not every one. The repertoire holds about 83,000 clones, with approximately 96% as singletons. What was sequenced was PBMCs. These receptors all stem from a woman younger than 30 in good health and CMV-seronegative. The CDR3 runs from the conserved cysteine through the conserved F or W. Each record gives: D gene, CDR3 length, V gene, J gene, clone size, CDR3 DNA, CDR3 protein. D genes are given only for firm matches. A clone size is listed for some rows: how often the clone was seen (once, few, many), or a class if it is expanded.

D gene: NA; CDR3 length: 17; V gene: TRBV6-1; J gene: TRBJ1-2; clone size: NA; CDR3 DNA: TGTGCCAGCAGTGAAATATCCAGGTTAGGGGGTAACTATGGCTACACCTTC; CDR3 protein: CASSEISRLGGNYGYTF
D gene: NA; CDR3 length: 12; V gene: TRBV2; J gene: TRBJ2-1; clone size: NA; CDR3 DNA: TGTGCCACCTACAAGGCGGGGAATGAGCAGTTCTTC; CDR3 protein: CATYKAGNEQFF
D gene: NA; CDR3 length: 13; V gene: TRBV2; J gene: TRBJ1-2; clone size: once; CDR3 DNA: TGTGCCAGCAGTGAAGCCGGGGGAGTTGACTACACCTTC; CDR3 protein: CASSEAGGVDYTF
D gene: NA; CDR3 length: 13; V gene: TRBV27; J gene: TRBJ1-1; clone size: NA; CDR3 DNA: TGTGCCAGCAGTTTCACGAACGGGTTTGAAGCTTTCTTT; CDR3 protein: CASSFTNGFEAFF
D gene: NA; CDR3 length: 13; V gene: TRBV5-6; J gene: TRBJ2-5; clone size: NA; CDR3 DNA: TGTGCCAGCAGCTTGGCAGGGGGGGAGACCCAGTACTTC; CDR3 protein: CASSLAGGETQYF
D gene: NA; CDR3 length: 15; V gene: TRBV21-1; J gene: TRBJ2-5; clone size: NA; CDR3 DNA: TGTGCCAGCAGCCAATTACGGCAGGGGGCAGAGACCCAGTACTTC; CDR3 protein: CASSQLRQGAETQYF
D gene: NA; CDR3 length: 14; V gene: TRBV7-9; J gene: TRBJ1-2; clone size: NA; CDR3 DNA: TGTGCCAGCAGCTTAGACCTCGAGGGCGCTGGCTACACCTTC; CDR3 protein: CASSLDLEGAGYTF
D gene: NA; CDR3 length: 14; V gene: TRBV23-1; J gene: TRBJ1-1; clone size: NA; CDR3 DNA: TGCGCCAGCACCCGTCGGGGAGAAAACACTGAAGCTTTCTTT; CDR3 protein: CASTRRGENTEAFF
D gene: NA; CDR3 length: 14; V gene: TRBV7-9; J gene: TRBJ2-7; clone size: NA; CDR3 DNA: TGTGCCAGCAGCTACTCCGGAGGGATCCACGAGCAGTACTTC; CDR3 protein: CASSYSGGIHEQYF
D gene: TRBD2; CDR3 length: 14; V gene: TRBV11-2; J gene: TRBJ2-5; clone size: NA; CDR3 DNA: TGTGCCAGCATGACTAGCGGGAGTAGCGAGACCCAGTACTTC; CDR3 protein: CASMTSGSSETQYF
D gene: NA; CDR3 length: 16; V gene: TRBV28; J gene: TRBJ1-4; clone size: NA; CDR3 DNA: TGTGCCAGCAGTTCCCCTGGGGAGACCTGTAATGAAAAACTGTTTTTT; CDR3 protein: CASSSPGETCNEKLFF
D gene: NA; CDR3 length: 16; V gene: TRBV6-5; J gene: TRBJ1-3; clone size: NA; CDR3 DNA: TGTGCCAGCAGTTACTCGAGGGCCGACTCTGGAAACACCATATATTTT; CDR3 protein: CASSYSRADSGNTIYF
D gene: TRBD2; CDR3 length: 14; V gene: TRBV28; J gene: TRBJ2-7; clone size: NA; CDR3 DNA: TGTGCCAGCAGGACTGGGGGAGGGTGGTACGAGCAGTACTTC; CDR3 protein: CASRTGGGWYEQYF
D gene: TRBD1; CDR3 length: 13; V gene: TRBV15; J gene: TRBJ1-1; clone size: NA; CDR3 DNA: TGTGCCACATCGGGACAGGGGGCTTTGAAAGCTTTCTTT; CDR3 protein: CATSGQGALKAFF
D gene: NA; CDR3 length: 13; V gene: TRBV5-1; J gene: TRBJ2-7; clone size: NA; CDR3 DNA: TGCGCCAGCAGCTTTGGACAGACCTACGAGCAGTACTTC; CDR3 protein: CASSFGQTYEQYF
D gene: TRBD1; CDR3 length: 14; V gene: TRBV7-6; J gene: TRBJ1-2; clone size: NA; CDR3 DNA: TGTGCCAGCAGCTTGAACCGGGACAGCTATGGCTACACCTTC; CDR3 protein: CASSLNRDSYGYTF
D gene: NA; CDR3 length: 12; V gene: TRBV13; J gene: TRBJ2-1; clone size: once; CDR3 DNA: TGTGCCAGCAGCTTAGGCCGCGGTGAGCAGTTCTTC; CDR3 protein: CASSLGRGEQFF
D gene: NA; CDR3 length: 15; V gene: TRBV27; J gene: TRBJ2-7; clone size: NA; CDR3 DNA: TGTGCCAGCAGTTTTACCGACAGGCCAGCTACGAAGCAGTACTTC; CDR3 protein: CASSFTDRPATKQYF
D gene: NA; CDR3 length: 14; V gene: TRBV9; J gene: TRBJ2-5; clone size: NA; CDR3 DNA: TGTGCCAGCAGCGTAGAACCAGTCCAAGAGACCCAGTACTTC; CDR3 protein: CASSVEPVQETQYF
D gene: TRBD2; CDR3 length: 18; V gene: TRBV15; J gene: TRBJ2-3; clone size: NA; CDR3 DNA: TGTGCCACCAGCAGAGATTGGAGTACGGGAGGTAGCACAGATACGCAGTATTTT; CDR3 protein: CATSRDWSTGGSTDTQYF
D gene: NA; CDR3 length: 13; V gene: TRBV6-5; J gene: TRBJ2-7; clone size: once; CDR3 DNA: TGTGCCAGCAGACCTGAGCCAACCTACGAGCAGTACTTC; CDR3 protein: CASRPEPTYEQYF
D gene: NA; CDR3 length: 14; V gene: TRBV6-1; J gene: TRBJ1-2; clone size: once; CDR3 DNA: TGTGCCAGCAGTGAAGAAGCAGGGGCCTATGGCTACACCTTC; CDR3 protein: CASSEEAGAYGYTF
D gene: TRBD2; CDR3 length: 16; V gene: TRBV11-2; J gene: TRBJ2-3; clone size: NA; CDR3 DNA: TGTGCCAGCAGCTTAGTGTCTAGCGGTTACACAGATACGCAGTATTTT; CDR3 protein: CASSLVSSGYTDTQYF
D gene: NA; CDR3 length: 12; V gene: TRBV28; J gene: TRBJ1-1; clone size: NA; CDR3 DNA: TGTGCCAGCAGTTCCCCCGGGACAGAAGCTTTCTTT; CDR3 protein: CASSSPGTEAFF
D gene: TRBD1; CDR3 length: 19; V gene: TRBV10-3; J gene: TRBJ2-7; clone size: NA; CDR3 DNA: TGTGCCATCAGTGACAGCCGCGGGACAGGGGTATCAGTTTCCTACGAGCAGTACTTC; CDR3 protein: CAISDSRGTGVSVSYEQYF
D gene: NA; CDR3 length: 13; V gene: TRBV5-1; J gene: TRBJ1-1; clone size: NA; CDR3 DNA: TGCGCCAGCAGCTTGGTAACGGGAACTGAAGCTTTCTTT; CDR3 protein: CASSLVTGTEAFF